The clone carrying this T cell receptor beta chain appeared once. Its cognate antigen is unknown. The CDR3 has 12 residues. Trimming cost V 4 bases and J 0 bases, with 7 bases left between them. The germline V gene has CDR1 SQVTM and CDR2 ANQGSEA. The repertoire was sequenced with immunoSEQ multiplex PCR; TCRdb's copy has only in-frame clones and lacks some. The sample records 70,000 to 85,000 clones, approximately 84% being singletons. Cycle 7 day 1, cycle 4 day 1, and baseline were the timepoints at which blood was sampled. The sample originates from a study of OX40 agonist ivuxolimab in advanced cancers. Study at large: Partial responses were seen in three patients, one with hepatocellular carcinoma and two with cutaneous melanoma.

Overall study findings and caveats: Relatively little clonal expansion, among the lowest observed, appeared in partial responders at 0.1-3.0 mg/kg. In general, CD8+ T cells held more expanded clones than CD4+ did, on average.

The receptor comes from an adult with an advanced solid tumor such as melanoma, head and neck, liver or kidney cancer. The sample here was CD4+ or CD8+ T cells sorted from blood, taken in a trial of the OX40 agonist ivuxolimab. This chain connects TRBV29-1 to TRBJ2-7; D is unresolved. CDR3 protein: CSVGDTSYEQYF. The CDR3 nucleotides read TGCAGCGTTGGAGACACCTCCTACGAGCAGTACTTC.